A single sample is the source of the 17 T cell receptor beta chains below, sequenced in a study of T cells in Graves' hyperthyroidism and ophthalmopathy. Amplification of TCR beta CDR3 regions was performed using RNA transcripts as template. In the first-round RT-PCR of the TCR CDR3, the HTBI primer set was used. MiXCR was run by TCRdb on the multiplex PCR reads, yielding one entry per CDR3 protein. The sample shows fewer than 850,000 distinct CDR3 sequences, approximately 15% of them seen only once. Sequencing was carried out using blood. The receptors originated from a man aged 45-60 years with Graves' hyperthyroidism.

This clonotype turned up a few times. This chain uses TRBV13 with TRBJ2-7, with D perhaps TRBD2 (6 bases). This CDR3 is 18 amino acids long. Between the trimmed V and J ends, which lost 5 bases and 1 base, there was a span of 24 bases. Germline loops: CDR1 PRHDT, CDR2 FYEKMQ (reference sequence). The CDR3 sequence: CASSTPRALRGRSYEQYF. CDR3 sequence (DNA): TGTGCCAGCAGCACCCCCAGGGCCTTACGAGGGAGGTCCTACGAGCAGTACTTC.

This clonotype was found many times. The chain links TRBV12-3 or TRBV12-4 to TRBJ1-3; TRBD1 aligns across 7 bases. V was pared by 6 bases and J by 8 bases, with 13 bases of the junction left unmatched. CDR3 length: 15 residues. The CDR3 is CASSYAGGSAHTIYF. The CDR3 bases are TGTGCCAGCAGCTACGCAGGGGGGTCTGCTCACACCATATATTTT.

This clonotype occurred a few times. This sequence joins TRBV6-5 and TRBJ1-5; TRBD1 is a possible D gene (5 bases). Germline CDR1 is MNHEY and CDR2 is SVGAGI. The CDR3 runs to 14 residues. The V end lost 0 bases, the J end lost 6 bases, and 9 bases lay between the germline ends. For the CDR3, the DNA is TGTGCCAGCAGTTACTCCTTGGGGCTTCAGCCCCAGCATTTT. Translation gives CASSYSLGLQPQHF.

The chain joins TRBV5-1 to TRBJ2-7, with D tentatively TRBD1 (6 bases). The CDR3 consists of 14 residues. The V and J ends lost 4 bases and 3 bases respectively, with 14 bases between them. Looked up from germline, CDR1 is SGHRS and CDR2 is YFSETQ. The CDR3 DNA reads TGCGCCAGCAGCCAAAGGGGGAGCGTCTACGAGCAGTACTTC. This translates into CASSQRGSVYEQYF.

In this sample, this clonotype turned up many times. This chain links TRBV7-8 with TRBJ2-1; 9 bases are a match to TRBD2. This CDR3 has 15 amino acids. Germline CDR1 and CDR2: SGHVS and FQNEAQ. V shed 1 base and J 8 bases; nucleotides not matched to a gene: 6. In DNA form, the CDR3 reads TGTGCCAGCAGCTTAGGTCGAGCGGGAGGATATGAGCAGTTCTTC. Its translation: CASSLGRAGGYEQFF.

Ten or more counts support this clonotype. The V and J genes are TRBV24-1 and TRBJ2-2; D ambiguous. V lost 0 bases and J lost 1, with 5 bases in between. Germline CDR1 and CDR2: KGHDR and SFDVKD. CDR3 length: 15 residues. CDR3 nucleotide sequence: TGTGCCACCAGTGATTTGAAAGGGAACACCGGGGAGCTGTTTTTT. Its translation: CATSDLKGNTGELFF.

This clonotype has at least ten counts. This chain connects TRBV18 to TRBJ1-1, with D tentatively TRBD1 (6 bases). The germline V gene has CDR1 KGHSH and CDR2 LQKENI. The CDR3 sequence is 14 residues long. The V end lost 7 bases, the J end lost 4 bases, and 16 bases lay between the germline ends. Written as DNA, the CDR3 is TGTGCCAGCTTCACTCCCGCAGGGGTCACTGAAGCTTTCTTT. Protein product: CASFTPAGVTEAFF.

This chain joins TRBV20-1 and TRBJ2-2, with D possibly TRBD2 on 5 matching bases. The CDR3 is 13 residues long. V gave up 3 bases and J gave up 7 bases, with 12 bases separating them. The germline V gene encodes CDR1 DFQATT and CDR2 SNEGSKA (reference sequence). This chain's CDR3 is CSASRRDGGELFF. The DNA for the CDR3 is TGCAGTGCTAGTCGCCGGGATGGCGGGGAGCTGTTTTTT.

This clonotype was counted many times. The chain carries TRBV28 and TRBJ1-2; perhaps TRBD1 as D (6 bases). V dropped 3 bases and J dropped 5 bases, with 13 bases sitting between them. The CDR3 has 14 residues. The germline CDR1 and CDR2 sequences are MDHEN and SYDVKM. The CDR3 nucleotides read TGTGCCAGCAGTTTCCCGACCCAGGGGTATGGCTACACCTTC. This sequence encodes CASSFPTQGYGYTF.

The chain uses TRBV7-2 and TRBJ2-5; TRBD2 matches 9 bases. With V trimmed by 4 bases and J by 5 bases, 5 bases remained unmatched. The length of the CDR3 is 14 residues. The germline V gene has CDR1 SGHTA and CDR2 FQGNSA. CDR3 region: CASSSGLASETQYF. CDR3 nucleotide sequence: TGTGCCAGCAGCTCCGGACTAGCGTCCGAGACCCAGTACTTC.

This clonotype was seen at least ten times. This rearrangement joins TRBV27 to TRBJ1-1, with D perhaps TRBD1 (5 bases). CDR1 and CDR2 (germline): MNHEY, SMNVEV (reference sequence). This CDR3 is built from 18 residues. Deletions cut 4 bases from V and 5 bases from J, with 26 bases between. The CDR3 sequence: CASSSEGIYIFRGTEAFF. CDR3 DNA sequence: TGTGCCAGCAGTTCAGAGGGAATTTACATATTCCGGGGGACTGAAGCTTTCTTT.

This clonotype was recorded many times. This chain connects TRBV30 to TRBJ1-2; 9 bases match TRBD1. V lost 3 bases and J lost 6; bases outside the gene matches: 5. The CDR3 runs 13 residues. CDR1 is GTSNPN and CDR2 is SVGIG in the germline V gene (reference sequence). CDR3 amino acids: CAWRQGAMDGYTF. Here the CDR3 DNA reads TGTGCCTGGAGACAGGGGGCGATGGATGGCTACACCTTC.

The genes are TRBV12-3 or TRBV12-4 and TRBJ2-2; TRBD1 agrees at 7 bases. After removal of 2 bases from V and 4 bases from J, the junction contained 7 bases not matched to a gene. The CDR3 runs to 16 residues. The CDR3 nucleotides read TGTGCCAGCAGTTTAAGGACAGGCGGACCCACCGGGGAGCTGTTTTTT. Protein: CASSLRTGGPTGELFF.

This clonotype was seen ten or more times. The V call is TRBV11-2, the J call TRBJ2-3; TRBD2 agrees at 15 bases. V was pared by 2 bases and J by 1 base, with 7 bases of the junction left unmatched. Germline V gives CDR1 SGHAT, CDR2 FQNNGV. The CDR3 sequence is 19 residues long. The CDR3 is CASSLTGLAGGWGTDTQYF. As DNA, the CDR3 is TGTGCCAGCAGCTTAACGGGACTAGCGGGAGGTTGGGGCACAGATACGCAGTATTTT.

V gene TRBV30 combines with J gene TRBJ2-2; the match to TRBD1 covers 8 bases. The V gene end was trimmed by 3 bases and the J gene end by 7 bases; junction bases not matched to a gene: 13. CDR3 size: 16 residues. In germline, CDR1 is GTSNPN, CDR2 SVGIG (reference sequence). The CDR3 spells CAWRATGTGISGELFF. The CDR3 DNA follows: TGTGCCTGGAGGGCTACCGGGACAGGCATCAGCGGGGAGCTGTTTTTT.

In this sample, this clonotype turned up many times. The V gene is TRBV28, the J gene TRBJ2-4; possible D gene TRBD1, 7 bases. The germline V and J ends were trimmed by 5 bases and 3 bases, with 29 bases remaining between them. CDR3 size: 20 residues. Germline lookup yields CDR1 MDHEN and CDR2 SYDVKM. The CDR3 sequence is CASSRWTGRGGTEGKNIQYF. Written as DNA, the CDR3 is TGTGCCAGCAGTCGTTGGACAGGAAGGGGAGGAACAGAAGGCAAAAACATTCAGTACTTC.

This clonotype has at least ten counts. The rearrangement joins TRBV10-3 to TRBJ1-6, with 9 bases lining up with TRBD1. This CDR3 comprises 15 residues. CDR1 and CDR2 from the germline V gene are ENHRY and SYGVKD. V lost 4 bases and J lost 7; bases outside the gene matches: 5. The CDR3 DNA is TGTGCCATCAGTGTGGGACAGGGTAACAATTCACCCCTCCACTTT. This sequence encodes CAISVGQGNNSPLHF.